This entry lists 8 T cell receptor beta chains sequenced from one sample in a study of metastatic and nonmetastatic thyroid tumors. No treatment of any kind had been given to any patient before thyroid surgery. TCRdb reprocessed the PCR reads via MiXCR. The sample lists 65,000 or so clones, approximately 4.1% seen once, with 20% to 25% in the top ten. The sequencing sample was made of blood. These receptors were taken from a female donor with papillary thyroid cancer or a benign thyroid nodule (not recorded which). Some clones in this sample may be carry-over from other donors' samples.

On this clone itself: It may be a read error: a sequence one base away is much more abundant. V gene TRBV2 combines with J gene TRBJ2-1; 13 positions match TRBD2. The V gene end was trimmed by 6 bases and the J gene end by 9 bases; junction bases not matched to a gene: 11. This CDR3 region has 16 residues. Germline-derived CDR1 and CDR2 are SNHLY and FYNNEI. CDR3 nucleotides: TGTGCCAGCAGCCGCCGGAGACTAGCGGGAGGCGGTGAGCAGTTCTTC. Translation gives CASSRRRLAGGGEQFF.

In this sample, this clone turned up many times. V and J are TRBV11-2 and TRBJ2-2; no definite D call. Between the trimmed V and J ends, which lost 2 bases and 4 bases, there was a span of 5 bases. In germline, CDR1 is SGHAT, CDR2 FQNNGV. The CDR3 is 13 residues long. CDR3 DNA sequence: TGTGCCAGCAGCTTATTCGCCACCGGGGAGCTGTTTTTT. Its protein product is CASSLFATGELFF.

The V call is TRBV28, the J call TRBJ2-1, with D perhaps being TRBD1 or TRBD2 (5 bases each). V was trimmed by 4 bases and J by 3 bases, leaving 13 bases between them. CDR1 MDHEN and CDR2 SYDVKM come from the germline V gene. This CDR3 spans 15 amino acids. The CDR3: CASSSGRDGYNEQFF. In DNA, the CDR3 is TGTGCCAGCAGTTCCGGCCGGGACGGCTACAATGAGCAGTTCTTC.

This clone appeared a few times. The CDR3 is CASSLGQGVTGELFF. In nucleotides, the CDR3 is TGCGCCAGCAGCTTAGGGCAGGGGGTCACCGGGGAGCTGTTTTTT. V is TRBV5-1 and J is TRBJ2-2, with 7 bases matching TRBD1. Germline CDR1 and CDR2: SGHRS and YFSETQ. This CDR3 contains 15 residues. Trimming at V came to 2 bases and at J to 4 bases, leaving 5 bases not matched to a gene.

This clone was detected many times. This sequence joins TRBV7-6 and TRBJ2-6; D may be TRBD1 or TRBD2 (5 bases each). Germline-derived CDR1 and CDR2 are SGHVS and FNYEAQ. The V end was cut by 2 bases, the J end by 4 bases, with 12 bases between. This CDR3 comprises 16 residues. CDR3 sequence reads: CASSLRTGLGANVLTF. The CDR3 nucleotides are TGTGCCAGCAGCTTACGGACGGGGCTGGGGGCCAACGTCCTGACTTTC.

This clone was detected many times. The genes are TRBV12-3 or TRBV12-4 and TRBJ2-2; 9 bases are shared with TRBD1. CDR3 size: 18 residues. The junction had 18 bases not matched to a gene; V was cut back by 4 bases and J by 9 bases. DNA for the CDR3: TGTGCCAGCAGTTACTCCTCAAACTTGGGACAGGGTATCCGGGAGCTGTTTTTT. It specifies CASSYSSNLGQGIRELFF.

As to this clone: A much more abundant neighbour one base away suggests this may be a read error. V usage is TRBV6-1 and J usage is TRBJ1-2, with 9 bases that match TRBD1. CDR3 length equals 12 residues. Trimming took 7 bases from V and 9 from J; bases not matched to a gene: 6. Germline CDR1 reads MNHNS; CDR2 reads SASEGT. CDR3 nucleotides: TGTGCCAGCACAACAGGGGGCGATTGCTACACCTTC. This gives the protein CASTTGGDCYTF.

This clone was picked up a small number of times. The chain links TRBV28 to TRBJ2-7; D is uncertain. Germline values: CDR1 MDHEN, CDR2 SYDVKM. The CDR3 runs 11 residues. Trimming took off 3 bases at V and 4 bases at J, with 4 bases between the two ends. The CDR3: CASSFKYEQYF. CDR3 in DNA: TGTGCCAGCAGTTTCAAATACGAGCAGTACTTC.